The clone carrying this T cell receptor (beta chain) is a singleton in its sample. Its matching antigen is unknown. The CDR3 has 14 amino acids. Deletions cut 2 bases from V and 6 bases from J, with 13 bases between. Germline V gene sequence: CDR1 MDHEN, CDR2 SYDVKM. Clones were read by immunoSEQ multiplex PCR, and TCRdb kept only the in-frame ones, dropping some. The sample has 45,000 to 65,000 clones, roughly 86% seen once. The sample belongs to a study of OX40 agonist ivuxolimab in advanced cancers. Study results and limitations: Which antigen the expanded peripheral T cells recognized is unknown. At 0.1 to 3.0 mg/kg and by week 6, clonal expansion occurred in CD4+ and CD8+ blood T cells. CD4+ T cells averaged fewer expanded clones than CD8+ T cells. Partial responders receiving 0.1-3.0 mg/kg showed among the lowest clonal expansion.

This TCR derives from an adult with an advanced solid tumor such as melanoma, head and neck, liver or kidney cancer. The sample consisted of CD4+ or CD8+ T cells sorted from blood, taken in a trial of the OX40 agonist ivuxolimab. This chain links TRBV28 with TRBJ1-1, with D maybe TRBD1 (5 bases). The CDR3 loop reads CASSLAQGVAEAFF. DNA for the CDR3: TGTGCCAGCAGTTTAGCCCAGGGAGTTGCTGAAGCTTTCTTT.